Below, one TCR beta chain is given with its context. As yet, its antigen is unknown. The germline V gene encodes CDR1 MNHNY and CDR2 SVGAGI (reference sequence). Deletions cut 0 bases from V and 1 base from J, with 12 bases between. CDR3 size: 16 residues. This entry is derived from a study of OX40 agonist ivuxolimab in advanced cancers. Turning to the study itself: There were three patients with partial responses, one having hepatocellular carcinoma and two cutaneous melanoma. Regarding the study as a whole: Dose levels from 0.1 to 3.0 mg/kg saw CD4+ and CD8+ blood T cells expand clonally by week 6.

Here immunoSEQ multiplex PCR was the method, and the copy in TCRdb shows in-frame clones only, minus some. The profile shows tens of thousands of clones, around nine tenths of them singletons. The sample was CD4+ or CD8+ T cells sorted from blood, taken in a trial of the OX40 agonist ivuxolimab. This clonotype originated in an adult with an advanced solid tumor such as melanoma, head and neck, liver or kidney cancer. This chain uses TRBV6-6 with TRBJ2-5, with D uncertain. The CDR3 DNA is TGTGCCAGCAGTTACTCTATCCGTTGGGCCCAAGAGACCCAGTACTTC. Its translation: CASSYSIRWAQETQYF.